The 5 T cell receptor beta chains below were found in one sample sequenced in a study of T cell therapy after organ transplantation. Only in-frame clones appear in the TCRdb table, and some are missing; sequencing was by immunoSEQ multiplex PCR. Of about 3,500 clones listed, 69% are singletons. The time point denotes: 20-29 weeks after completion of therapy. These receptors' antigens are unknown. Source: CD8+ T cells from blood, taken after autologous CMV-specific T cell therapy. Receptor source: a human patient who had received a solid organ transplant and had CMV disease. The T cells may partly be graft donor cells.

The chain combines TRBV5-6 with TRBJ1-2; D might be TRBD1 (5 bases). From germline, CDR1 is SGHDT and CDR2 YYEEEE. Trimming removed 6 bases from V and 2 bases from J, with 11 bases in between. This CDR3 is 13 amino acids long. The CDR3 is CASTSGGNYGYTF. The CDR3 DNA sequence: TGTGCCAGCACCTCGGGGGGGAACTATGGCTACACCTTC.

The chain recombines TRBV9 with TRBJ2-1, with D perhaps matching TRBD1 or TRBD2 (6 bases each). V shed 2 bases and J shed 7 bases, with 16 bases lying between them. CDR1 is SGDLS and CDR2 is YYNGEE in the germline V gene. The length of the CDR3 is 15 residues. CDR3 DNA sequence: TGTGCCAGCAGCGTTGGTGGAGGGGGGTGGAATGAGCAGTTCTTC. Its protein product is CASSVGGGGWNEQFF.

The CDR3 reads CASSQDNQNEQFF. The CDR3 bases are TGTGCCAGCAGCCAGGACAATCAAAATGAGCAGTTCTTC. V gene TRBV5-8 combines with J gene TRBJ2-1; TRBD1 might be the D (5 bases). Trimming shortened V by 4 bases and J by 7 bases, and 12 bases separated the two germline ends. Germline V gives CDR1 SGHTS, CDR2 YDEGEE. This CDR3 is built from 13 residues.

On this clone: This sample also contains other DNA sequences that code for the same CDR3. The CDR3 DNA sequence: TGTGCCAGTAGTATTTCTAGCGGGAGGCCCGGGGAGCTGTTTTTT. This codes for CASSISSGRPGELFF. The J gene is TRBJ2-2, the V gene TRBV19; TRBD2 matches 11 bases. Trimming at V came to 3 bases and at J to 6 bases, leaving 3 bases not matched to a gene. The CDR3 has 15 amino acids. Germline V gene data show CDR1 as LNHDA and CDR2 as SQIVND (reference sequence).

The V gene is TRBV19, the J gene TRBJ2-3, with 8 nucleotides matching TRBD2. The CDR3 has 15 residues. V gave up 3 bases and J gave up 4 bases; unmatched junction bases: 6. The germline CDR1 and CDR2 sequences are LNHDA and SQIVND (reference sequence). The CDR3 here is CASSIQAGVSDTQYF. CDR3 DNA: TGTGCCAGTAGTATTCAAGCGGGAGTGTCAGATACGCAGTATTTT.